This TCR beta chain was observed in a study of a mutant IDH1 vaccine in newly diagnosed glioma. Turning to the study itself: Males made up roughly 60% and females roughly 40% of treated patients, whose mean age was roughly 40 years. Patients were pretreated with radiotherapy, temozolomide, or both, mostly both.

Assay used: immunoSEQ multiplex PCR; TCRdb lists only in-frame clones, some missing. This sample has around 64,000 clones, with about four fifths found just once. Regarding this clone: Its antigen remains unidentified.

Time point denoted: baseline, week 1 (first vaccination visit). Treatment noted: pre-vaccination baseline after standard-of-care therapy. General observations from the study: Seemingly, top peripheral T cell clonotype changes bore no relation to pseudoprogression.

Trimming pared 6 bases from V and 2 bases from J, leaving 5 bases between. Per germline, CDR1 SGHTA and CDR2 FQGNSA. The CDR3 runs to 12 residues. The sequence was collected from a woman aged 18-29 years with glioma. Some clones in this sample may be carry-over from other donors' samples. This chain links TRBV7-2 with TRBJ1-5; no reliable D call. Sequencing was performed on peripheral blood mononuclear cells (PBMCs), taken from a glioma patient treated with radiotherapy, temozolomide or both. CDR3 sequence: CASRNGNQPQHF. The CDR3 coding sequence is TGTGCCAGCAGAAACGGCAATCAGCCCCAGCATTTT.